This entry describes one T cell receptor (beta chain). Its antigen is currently unknown. This specimen comes from a study of identical twins. General observations from the study: Zero-insertion analyses could be partly confounded by invariant MAIT and iNKT cells.

TCRdb called the 5' RACE reads again in MiXCR, with one record for every CDR3 protein. There are about 470,000 distinct CDR3 sequences in the sample; approximately 25% occur only once, and just under 3% lies in the top ten. Germline V CDR1 and CDR2: ENHRY, SYGVKD. V was pared by 5 bases and J by 0 bases, with 3 bases of the junction left unmatched. The CDR3 has 14 amino acids. Among all donors, each was a healthy Caucasian. This sample was also put to use in a study of T cells expressing NK-cell markers. That work states: Source material for TCR beta repertoires consisted of sorted CD3+CD56+NKG2C+, CD3+CD56+NKG2C- and CD3+CD56-NKG2C+ T cells. Eight donors were sequenced, of whom seven were HCMV-seropositive, while the remaining one was HCMV-seronegative.

The chain employs TRBV10-3 and TRBJ1-1; 7 bases line up with TRBD1. The sequence came from a woman aged 18-30 years in good health. The specimen was CD4+ T cells sorted from blood. CDR3 DNA sequence: TGTGCCATCAGTAGACAGGGCCTGAACACTGAAGCTTTCTTT. Translating it yields CAISRQGLNTEAFF.